This T cell receptor (beta chain) was sequenced for a study of T cell clones after liver transplantation. Study-wide context: Pre-transplant mixed lymphocyte reactions yielded third-party-reactive TCRbeta sequences as comparators for graft-donor-reactive sequences. At least one year of complete immunosuppression withdrawal without enzymes over twice normal defined tolerance. Findings and caveats of the study: A significant post-transplant drop in circulating graft-donor-reactive CD4 TCRbeta sequences occurred in most of the 8 subjects.

Comments on this clone: The antigen remains unidentified.

Using immunoSEQ multiplex PCR, the repertoire was profiled, and TCRdb retains in-frame clones only, with some absent. The sample includes about 99,000 clones, 75% to 85% of them seen just once. This receptor was obtained from a human donor who received a liver transplant. The input for sequencing was CD4+ T cells from blood, taken before liver transplant.

Written as DNA, the CDR3 is TGTGCCAGCAGCGTAGCTAGGGGAGGAAACACCATATATTTT. The encoded protein is CASSVARGGNTIYF. The chain couples TRBV9 to TRBJ1-3, with a tentative D call TRBD1 (5 bases). V was pared by 0 bases and J by 4 bases, with 8 bases between. Germline V gene lookup returns CDR1 SGDLS and CDR2 YYNGEE. The CDR3 covers 14 residues.